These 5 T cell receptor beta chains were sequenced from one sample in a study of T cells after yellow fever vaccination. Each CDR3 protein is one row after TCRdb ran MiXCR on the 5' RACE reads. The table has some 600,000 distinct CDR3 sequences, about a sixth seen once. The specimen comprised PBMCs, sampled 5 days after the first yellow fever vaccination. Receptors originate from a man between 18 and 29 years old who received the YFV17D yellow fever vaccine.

The CDR3 spells CASSERYGADNEQFF. The CDR3 nucleotides are TGCGCCAGCAGTGAGCGATACGGGGCCGACAATGAGCAGTTCTTC. This chain links TRBV10-2 with TRBJ2-1; D is tentatively TRBD1 or TRBD2 (5 bases each). The germline gives CDR1 WSHSY, CDR2 SAAADI. The ends were cut back, 2 bases at V and 5 bases at J, with 13 bases in the middle. This CDR3 is 15 amino acids long.

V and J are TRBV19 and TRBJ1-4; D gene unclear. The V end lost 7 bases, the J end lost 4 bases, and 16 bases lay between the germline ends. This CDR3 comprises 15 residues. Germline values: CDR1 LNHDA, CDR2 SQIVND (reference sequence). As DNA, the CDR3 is TGTGCCAGTACTACCCTGGTGGGGTTTAATGAAAAACTGTTTTTT. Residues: CASTTLVGFNEKLFF.

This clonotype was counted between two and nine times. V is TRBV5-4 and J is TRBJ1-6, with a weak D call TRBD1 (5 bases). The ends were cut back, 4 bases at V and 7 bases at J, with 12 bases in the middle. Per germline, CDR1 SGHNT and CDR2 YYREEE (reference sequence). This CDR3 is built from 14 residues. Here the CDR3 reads CASSRPGVNSPLHF. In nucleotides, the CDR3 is TGTGCCAGCAGCCGCCCGGGGGTAAATTCACCCCTCCACTTT.

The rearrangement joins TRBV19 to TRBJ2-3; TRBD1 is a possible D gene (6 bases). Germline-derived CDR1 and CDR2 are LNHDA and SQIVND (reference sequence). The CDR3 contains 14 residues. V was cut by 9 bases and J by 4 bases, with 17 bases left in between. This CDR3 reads CASDAQGSADTQYF. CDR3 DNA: TGTGCCAGCGACGCCCAGGGGAGCGCAGATACGCAGTATTTT. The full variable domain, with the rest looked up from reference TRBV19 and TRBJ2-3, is DGGITQSPKYLFRKEGQNVTLSCEQNLNHDAMYWYRQDPGQGLRLIYYSQIVNDFQKGDIAEGYSVSREKKESFPLTVTSAQKNPTAFYLCASDAQGSADTQYFGPGTRLTVL.

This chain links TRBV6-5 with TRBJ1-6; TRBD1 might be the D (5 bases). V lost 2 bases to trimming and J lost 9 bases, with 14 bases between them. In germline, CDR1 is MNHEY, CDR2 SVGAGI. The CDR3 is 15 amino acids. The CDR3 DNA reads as TGTGCCAGCAGTTACGTTGGGACGACGGGTTCACCCCTCCACTTT. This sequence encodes CASSYVGTTGSPLHF.